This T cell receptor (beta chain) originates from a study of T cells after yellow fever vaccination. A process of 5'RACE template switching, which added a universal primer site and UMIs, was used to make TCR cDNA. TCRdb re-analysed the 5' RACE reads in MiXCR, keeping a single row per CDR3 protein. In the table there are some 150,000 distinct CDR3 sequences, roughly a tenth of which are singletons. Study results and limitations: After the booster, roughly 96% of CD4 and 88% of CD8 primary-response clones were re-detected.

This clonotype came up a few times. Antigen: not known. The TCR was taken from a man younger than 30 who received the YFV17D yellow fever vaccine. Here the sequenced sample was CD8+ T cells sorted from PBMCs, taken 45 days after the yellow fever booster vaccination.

CDR3 nucleotide sequence: TGTGCCAGCAGGGGAGGGGACAGAACCTACAATGAGCAGTTCTTC. This sequence encodes CASRGGDRTYNEQFF. The chain recombines TRBV2 with TRBJ2-1; the D gene could be TRBD1 or TRBD2 (7 bases each). CDR1 is SNHLY and CDR2 is FYNNEI in the germline V gene. The CDR3 sequence is 15 residues long. Deletions cut 6 bases from V and 2 bases from J, with 14 bases between. Filled out from reference TRBV2 and TRBJ2-1, the complete variable domain reads EPEVTQTPSHQVTQMGQEVILRCVPISNHLYFYWYRQILGQKVEFLVSFYNNEISEKSEIFDDQFSVERPDGSNFTLKIRSTKLEDSAMYFCASRGGDRTYNEQFFGPGTRLTVL.